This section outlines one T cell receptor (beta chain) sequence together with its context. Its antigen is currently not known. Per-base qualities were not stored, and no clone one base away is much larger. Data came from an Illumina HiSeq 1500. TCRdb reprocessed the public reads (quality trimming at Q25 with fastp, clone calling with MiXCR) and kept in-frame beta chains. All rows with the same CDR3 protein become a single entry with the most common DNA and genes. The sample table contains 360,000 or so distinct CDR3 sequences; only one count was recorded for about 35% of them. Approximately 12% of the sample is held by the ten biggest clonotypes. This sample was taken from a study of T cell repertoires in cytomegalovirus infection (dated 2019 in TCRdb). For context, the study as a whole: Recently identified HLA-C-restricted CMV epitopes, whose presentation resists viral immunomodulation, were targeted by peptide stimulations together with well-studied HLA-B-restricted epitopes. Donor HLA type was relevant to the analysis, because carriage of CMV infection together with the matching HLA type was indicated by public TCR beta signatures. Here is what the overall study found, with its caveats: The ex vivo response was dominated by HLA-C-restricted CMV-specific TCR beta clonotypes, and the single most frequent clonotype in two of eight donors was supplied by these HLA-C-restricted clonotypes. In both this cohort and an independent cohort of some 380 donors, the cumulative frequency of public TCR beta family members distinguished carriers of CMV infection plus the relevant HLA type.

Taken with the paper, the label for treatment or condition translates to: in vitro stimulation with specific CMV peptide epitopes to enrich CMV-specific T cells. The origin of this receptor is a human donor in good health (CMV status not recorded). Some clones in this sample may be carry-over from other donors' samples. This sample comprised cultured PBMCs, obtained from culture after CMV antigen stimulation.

The CDR3 protein sequence reads: CATPPIAKNIQYF. The sequenced DNA is TGTGCCACCCCGCCCATAGCCAAAAACATTCAGTACTTC. The V and J segments used are TRBV27 and TRBJ2-4, with an unclear D gene assignment. CDR1 MNHEY and CDR2 SMNVEV were looked up in the germline V gene (reference sequence). V is clipped by 10 bases and J by 0 bases, and the sequence between their germline boundaries is 10 bases long. Reading from cysteine to phenylalanine, the CDR3 counts 13 amino acids. The only DNA kept is the CDR3, 39 bases in frame from the first base.